This T cell receptor (beta chain) was captured in a study of lymphopenia after photon versus proton radiotherapy. This clone occurred a few times. Antigen specificity is unknown. Study-wide results and caveats: Post-nadir TCR diversity decline inversely tracked overall survival among those who died.

Assay: immunoSEQ multiplex PCR; the TCRdb copy retains only in-frame clones and omits some. The sample holds roughly 67,000 clones; under 95% are singletons and the top ten take roughly 3%. This TCR was recovered from a woman in her 70s with pancreatic cancer. This specimen consisted of peripheral blood, obtained from a patient treated with photon-based radiotherapy.

CDR3 DNA sequence: TGCGCCACCTCTTACCGGGACAGGGTCTACAATGAGCAGTTCTTC. This codes for CATSYRDRVYNEQFF. This chain connects TRBV10-1 to TRBJ2-1, with TRBD1 matching 9 bases. V gave up 10 bases and J gave up 3 bases; unmatched junction bases: 10. Per the germline V gene, CDR1 is WNHNN and CDR2 is SYGVQD (reference sequence). The CDR3 is made up of 15 amino acids.